These 22 T cell receptor beta chains were all obtained from the same sample, sequenced in a study of T cell changes during pregnancy in multiple sclerosis. The assay was immunoSEQ multiplex PCR, and TCRdb's table has in-frame clones only and misses some. The table lists tens of thousands of clones, roughly 90% of them singletons. Source: peripheral blood, taken in the second trimester of pregnancy. The source of these receptors is a female donor in good health, enrolled as a control in a pregnancy study.

The rearrangement uses TRBV7-9 and TRBJ2-3, with 10 nucleotides matching TRBD1. Germline V gives CDR1 SEHNR, CDR2 FQNEAQ (reference sequence). Unmatched junction bases numbered 4, after V lost 5 bases and J lost 2 bases. The CDR3 consists of 15 residues. CDR3 sequence reads: CASSTGTGDTDTQYF. DNA of the CDR3: TGTGCCAGCAGCACCGGGACAGGGGACACAGATACGCAGTATTTT.

In nucleotides, the CDR3 is TGTGCCAGCAGCTTCGACACCCCGAACACTGAAGCTTTCTTT. Amino acids: CASSFDTPNTEAFF. The rearrangement joins TRBV11-2 to TRBJ1-1, with unresolved D. Germline CDR1 is SGHAT and CDR2 is FQNNGV. The V and J ends lost 3 bases and 1 base respectively, with 9 bases between them. The CDR3 length is 14 residues.

In this sample, this clone turned up a few times. The chain has TRBV4-2 and TRBJ2-2, with 12 bases lining up with TRBD2. There are 15 residues in the CDR3. The trim removed 4 bases at V and 3 bases at J, leaving 0 bases unmatched. Per germline, CDR1 LGHNA and CDR2 YNFKEQ. The CDR3 loop reads CASSRLAGDTGELFF. The CDR3 nucleotides are TGTGCCAGCAGCCGACTAGCGGGAGACACCGGGGAGCTGTTTTTT.

To note about this clone: At one boundary the junction diverges from the germline segment, which might be a read error. The V gene is TRBV14, the J gene TRBJ2-4; TRBD1 might be the D (5 bases). There are 14 residues in the CDR3. CDR1 and CDR2 (germline): SGHDN, FVKESK. The CDR3 protein is CASSQDPAGRLVSF. The CDR3 region has the DNA TGTGCCAGCAGCCAAGATCCGGCAGGGCGCTTGGTGTCCTTC.

This chain links TRBV10-1 with TRBJ2-7; D perhaps matches TRBD1 (5 bases). The CDR3 spans 12 residues. Germline CDR1 is WNHNN and CDR2 is SYGVQD (reference sequence). V was trimmed by 5 bases and J by 2 bases, leaving 7 bases between them. The CDR3 sequence is CASSTRAYEQYF. CDR3 nucleotides: TGCGCCAGCAGTACCAGGGCCTACGAGCAGTACTTC.

The chain has TRBV10-3 and TRBJ2-7; TRBD1 matches 9 bases. Unmatched junction bases numbered 4, after V lost 9 bases and J lost 7 bases. Germline values: CDR1 ENHRY, CDR2 SYGVKD. The CDR3 spans 11 residues. The CDR3 nucleotides are TGTGCCATTGGGACAGGGAGAGAGCAGTACTTC. Translated, it gives CAIGTGREQYF.

The chain recombines TRBV27 with TRBJ2-7; no firm D call. V was clipped by 6 bases and J by 3 bases, with 12 bases between them. CDR1 is MNHEY, CDR2 SMNVEV, per germline (reference sequence). CDR3 length: 13 residues. The CDR3 loop reads CASRIAALYEQYF. The CDR3 DNA sequence: TGTGCCAGCAGAATAGCAGCACTCTACGAGCAGTACTTC.

As to this clone: The junction and the germline gene differ at one end; a read error may be behind it. The V gene is TRBV28, the J gene TRBJ2-6, with a tentative D call TRBD2 (7 bases). The CDR3 consists of 13 residues. Germline values: CDR1 MDHEN, CDR2 SYDVKM. The CDR3 DNA sequence: TGTGCCAGCAGTTTTCGGGGGGCCAGCGTCCTGACTTTC. Translated, it gives CASSFRGASVLTF. The complete variable domain, with remaining parts taken from reference TRBV28 and TRBJ2-6, reads DVKVTQSSRYLVKRTGEKVFLECVQDMDHENMFWYRQDPGLGLRLIYFSYDVKMKEKGDIPEGYSVSREKKERFSLILESASTNQTSMYLCASSFRGASVLTFGAGSRLTVL.

The V call is TRBV4-2, the J call TRBJ1-4; D gene ambiguous. Germline V gene lookup returns CDR1 LGHNA and CDR2 YNFKEQ. The CDR3 sequence is 12 residues long. The V end lost 0 bases, the J end lost 7 bases, and 3 bases lay between the germline ends. This CDR3 reads CASSQDSEKLFF. The CDR3 DNA reads TGTGCCAGCAGCCAAGACAGTGAAAAACTGTTTTTT.

This sequence joins TRBV7-2 and TRBJ2-7; D is ambiguous. The germline gives CDR1 SGHTA, CDR2 FQGNSA. V lost 4 bases and J lost 0, with 16 bases in between. This CDR3 contains 16 residues. The CDR3 reads CASSSRLLSSSYEQYF. CDR3 coding DNA: TGTGCCAGCAGCTCCCGCTTGCTGAGTAGCTCCTACGAGCAGTACTTC.

The rearrangement joins TRBV28 to TRBJ1-4; 7 bases agree with TRBD1. Losses at the gene ends were 10 bases for V and 5 bases for J; bases not matched to a gene: 10. CDR3 length equals 14 residues. In germline, CDR1 is MDHEN, CDR2 SYDVKM. The CDR3 reads CATTQGMKNEKLFF. The CDR3 coding sequence is TGTGCCACCACACAGGGGATGAAGAATGAAAAACTGTTTTTT.

The rearrangement joins TRBV7-3 to TRBJ2-3; a weak D match, TRBD1 (6 bases). There are 16 residues in the CDR3. Trimming removed 5 bases at V and 4 bases at J, with 19 bases between. The germline CDR1 and CDR2 sequences are SGHTA and FQGTGA. CDR3: CASSRSGQPSPDTQYF. In DNA, the CDR3 is TGTGCCAGCAGCCGCAGTGGACAGCCGTCCCCAGATACGCAGTATTTT.

The J gene is TRBJ1-5, the V gene TRBV2; 11 nucleotides align to TRBD1. Germline V gene sequence: CDR1 SNHLY, CDR2 FYNNEI. This CDR3 has 15 amino acids. Trimming removed 6 bases from V and 6 bases from J; junction bases left unmatched: 7. CDR3 amino acids: CASRMDRGLGQPQHF. Here the CDR3 DNA reads TGTGCCAGCAGGATGGACAGGGGGCTCGGTCAGCCCCAGCATTTT. The variable domain in full, with the rest retrieved from reference TRBV2 and TRBJ1-5, is EPEVTQTPSHQVTQMGQEVILRCVPISNHLYFYWYRQILGQKVEFLVSFYNNEISEKSEIFDDQFSVERPDGSNFTLKIRSTKLEDSAMYFCASRMDRGLGQPQHFGDGTRLSIL.

This clone was seen once. V gene TRBV19 combines with J gene TRBJ1-2; 8 bases match TRBD1. The CDR3 totals 15 residues. After removal of 2 bases from V and 3 bases from J, the junction contained 5 bases not matched to a gene. Germline loops: CDR1 LNHDA, CDR2 SQIVND (reference sequence). The CDR3 sequence is CASSIPGGADYGYTF. The CDR3, as DNA: TGTGCCAGTAGTATACCAGGGGGCGCGGACTATGGCTACACCTTC.

This chain uses TRBV7-3 with TRBJ2-2; TRBD2 agrees at 7 bases. The CDR3 length is 14 residues. Germline V gene data show CDR1 as SGHTA and CDR2 as FQGTGA. V trimming: 5 bases; J trimming: 6 bases; junction bases outside the gene matches: 6. CDR3 amino acids: CASSPKAGAGELFF. The CDR3 DNA sequence: TGTGCCAGCAGCCCAAAGGCGGGAGCCGGGGAGCTGTTTTTT. Full variable domain (remainder filled in from reference TRBV7-3 and TRBJ2-2): GAGVSQTPSNKVTEKGKYVELRCDPISGHTALYWYRQSLGQGPEFLIYFQGTGAADDSGLPNDRFFAVRPEGSVSTLKIQRTERGDSAVYLCASSPKAGAGELFFGEGSRLTVL.

This clone was detected only once. The rearrangement joins TRBV4-1 to TRBJ2-5; 7 nucleotides line up with TRBD2. This CDR3 is 15 amino acids long. CDR1 and CDR2 from the germline V gene are MGHRA and YSYEKL. Trimming at V came to 5 bases and at J to 1 base, leaving 7 bases not matched to a gene. The CDR3 sequence: CASSTPSGAQETQYF. CDR3 nucleotides: TGCGCCAGCAGCACCCCTAGCGGAGCCCAAGAGACCCAGTACTTC.

The rearrangement links TRBV9 to TRBJ1-1, with no clear D. Germline lookup yields CDR1 SGDLS and CDR2 YYNGEE. The CDR3 is 13 residues long. The germline V and J ends were trimmed by 2 bases and 2 bases, with 7 bases remaining between them. CDR3 in DNA: TGTGCCAGCAGCGTCGACTTCAACACTGAAGCTTTCTTT. Translating gives CASSVDFNTEAFF.

V and J are TRBV7-9 and TRBJ1-1; D might be TRBD1 (5 bases). Germline assignment: CDR1 SEHNR and CDR2 FQNEAQ (reference sequence). The CDR3 length is 11 residues. With 8 bases removed from V and 10 bases from J, the gap between germline ends came to 14 bases. The CDR3 protein is CASGAGQVAFF. CDR3 DNA sequence: TGTGCCAGCGGGGCGGGGCAGGTAGCTTTCTTT.

The V gene is TRBV9, the J gene TRBJ2-1, with a possible D match to TRBD1 (5 bases). Germline CDR1 reads SGDLS; CDR2 reads YYNGEE. This CDR3 spans 13 amino acids. V lost 0 bases and J lost 10, with 11 bases in between. The CDR3 DNA follows: TGTGCCAGCAGCGTAGCTCAGGGAAGCGAGCAGTTCTTC. Translating gives CASSVAQGSEQFF.

This chain joins TRBV5-1 and TRBJ1-1; 7 positions agree with TRBD1. The CDR3 loop spans 16 amino acids. Losses at the gene ends were 4 bases for V and 1 base for J; bases not matched to a gene: 10. The V gene's germline CDR1 is SGHRS and CDR2 YFSETQ. Written as DNA, the CDR3 is TGCGCCAGCAGCCGGGGACAGCTTACTCGGAACACTGAAGCTTTCTTT. Residues: CASSRGQLTRNTEAFF.

This chain uses TRBV5-4 with TRBJ2-5; 9 nucleotides line up with TRBD1. This CDR3 contains 15 residues. Looked up from germline, CDR1 is SGHNT and CDR2 is YYREEE (reference sequence). V trimming: 4 bases; J trimming: 4 bases; junction bases outside the gene matches: 8. The CDR3 DNA sequence: TGTGCCAGCAGCCCCGGGGACAGGGAGGGAGAGACCCAGTACTTC. Translated: CASSPGDREGETQYF.

This chain uses TRBV30 with TRBJ2-2; D is perhaps TRBD1 (6 bases). The V gene lost 4 bases and the J gene lost 4 bases, with 10 bases spanning the gap. Germline assignment: CDR1 GTSNPN and CDR2 SVGIG (reference sequence). CDR3 length: 13 amino acids. This CDR3 is CAWTGEGTGELFF. CDR3 in DNA: TGTGCCTGGACAGGGGAAGGCACCGGGGAGCTGTTTTTT.